This T cell receptor beta chain was sequenced for a study of blood T cell repertoires in COVID-19. About the study: The United States, Italy and Spain supplied acute and convalescent COVID-19 samples.

As to this clone: This CDR3 is also generated by other DNA sequences in the sample.

The CDR3 covers 14 residues. V was pared by 0 bases and J by 2 bases, with 8 bases between. Germline V gives CDR1 SGHRS, CDR2 YFSETQ. Patients from Seattle were sampled longitudinally, starting during active infection. Per the authors' pipeline: How many nucleated cells were present was estimated from reference gene primer amplification. Clones were sequenced by immunoSEQ multiplex PCR, and TCRdb holds only the in-frame ones, with some missing. V and J calls and clone size follow that table, whereas D and trimming were derived from the DNA. In the table there are around 370,000 clones, about nine tenths of which are singletons.

Sequencing was carried out using peripheral blood. The gene calls are TRBV5-1 and TRBJ2-5, with D tentatively TRBD1 (5 bases). This clonotype was obtained from a woman in her 70s with COVID-19, enrolled during active disease. Here the CDR3 reads CASSLGRGQETQYF. CDR3 sequence (DNA): TGCGCCAGCAGCTTGGGTAGGGGTCAAGAGACCCAGTACTTC.